These 13 T cell receptor beta chains share one sample of origin, sequenced in a study of T cell responses to AZD1222 COVID-19 vaccine. Some clones are missing from TCRdb's copy, which holds only in-frame ones; the method was immunoSEQ multiplex PCR. The profile covers approximately 80,000 clones, with 70% to 90% appearing a single time and around 3.6% taken by the ten largest. Sequencing used peripheral blood, obtained 28 days after the second AZD1222 dose. Receptor source: an adult who received the AZD1222 COVID-19 vaccine.

The J gene is TRBJ2-7, the V gene TRBV28; the D is unclear. This CDR3 contains 13 residues. The V end was cut by 2 bases, the J end by 2 bases, with 7 bases between. Germline V CDR1 and CDR2: MDHEN, SYDVKM. DNA for the CDR3: TGTGCCAGCAGTTTAACCGGCCCCTACGAGCAGTACTTC. Translation: CASSLTGPYEQYF. Full variable domain (missing parts from reference TRBV28 and TRBJ2-7): DVKVTQSSRYLVKRTGEKVFLECVQDMDHENMFWYRQDPGLGLRLIYFSYDVKMKEKGDIPEGYSVSREKKERFSLILESASTNQTSMYLCASSLTGPYEQYFGPGTRLTVT.

The V and J genes are TRBV5-6 and TRBJ1-2, with D possibly matching TRBD1 (5 bases). This CDR3 region has 15 residues. The V gene lost 0 bases and the J gene lost 4 bases, with 13 bases spanning the gap. The germline V gene has CDR1 SGHDT and CDR2 YYEEEE. CDR3 DNA sequence: TGTGCCAGCAGCTTGGATGTGGGGACCGCCTATGGCTACACCTTC. Its protein product is CASSLDVGTAYGYTF.

V is TRBV6-5 and J is TRBJ2-1, with D perhaps TRBD2 (6 bases). CDR3 length: 14 residues. Germline V gene sequence: CDR1 MNHEY, CDR2 SVGAGI. V shed 6 bases and J shed 3 bases, with 12 bases lying between them. The CDR3 spells CASSGGLNYNEQFF. In nucleotides, the CDR3 is TGTGCCAGCAGCGGGGGACTTAACTACAATGAGCAGTTCTTC.

CDR3 bases: TGTGCCAGCAGCCTGAGAGTAGACTATGGCTACACCTTC. It yields the protein CASSLRVDYGYTF. V usage is TRBV28 and J usage is TRBJ1-2, with D unresolved. This CDR3 has 13 residues. The V and J ends lost 6 bases and 3 bases respectively, with 11 bases between them. CDR1 and CDR2 from the germline V gene are MDHEN and SYDVKM.

This clone was found once. The J gene is TRBJ2-7, the V gene TRBV28; D is tentatively TRBD1 or TRBD2 (5 bases each). Looked up from germline, CDR1 is MDHEN and CDR2 is SYDVKM. Trimming removed 6 bases from V and 1 base from J, with 13 bases in between. The CDR3 sequence is 14 residues long. The CDR3 is CASRAGTASYEQYF. As DNA, the CDR3 is TGTGCCAGCAGAGCCGGGACCGCTTCCTACGAGCAGTACTTC.

The chain joins TRBV10-1 to TRBJ2-7; the match to TRBD1 covers 8 bases. The CDR3 contains 15 residues. The germline gives CDR1 WNHNN, CDR2 SYGVQD (reference sequence). With V trimmed by 6 bases and J by 0 bases, 7 bases remained unmatched. The CDR3 bases are TGCGCCAGCAGCAAGGGACAGGTCGCCTCCTACGAGCAGTACTTC. Its translation: CASSKGQVASYEQYF.

The chain recombines TRBV7-2 with TRBJ1-6, with D possibly TRBD1 on 5 matching bases. There are 15 residues in the CDR3. The V gene lost 2 bases and the J gene lost 8 bases, with 13 bases spanning the gap. Germline CDR1 is SGHTA and CDR2 is FQGNSA. CDR3 bases: TGTGCCAGCAGCTTATCGGGCAGGGACTATTCACCCCTCCACTTT. It is translated as CASSLSGRDYSPLHF.

The chain joins TRBV28 to TRBJ1-1; D is possibly TRBD1 (5 bases). Germline CDR1 is MDHEN and CDR2 is SYDVKM. Trimming stripped 2 bases from V and 1 base from J, with 14 bases between. This CDR3 is built from 16 residues. The CDR3 protein is CASSLPRGIENTEAFF. CDR3 in DNA: TGTGCCAGCAGTTTACCGCGGGGGATAGAGAACACTGAAGCTTTCTTT.

Notes on this clone: A read error may produce the germline difference seen at one junction end. The chain has TRBV30 and TRBJ1-4, with 9 nucleotides matching TRBD1. Germline assignment: CDR1 GTSNPN and CDR2 SVGIG (reference sequence). The CDR3 runs 15 residues. In DNA, the CDR3 is TGTGCCTGGAGCATGACGGGACAGGGAATGAAAAAGCTGTTTTTT. Translating gives CAWSMTGQGMKKLFF.

The chain recombines TRBV2 with TRBJ1-2, with a possible D match to TRBD1 (5 bases). Trimming stripped 6 bases from V and 2 bases from J, with 16 bases between. This CDR3 is 15 amino acids long. CDR1 and CDR2 (germline): SNHLY, FYNNEI. CDR3: CASRNSGGKNYGYTF. The CDR3 DNA reads as TGTGCCAGCAGGAATAGCGGGGGAAAAAACTATGGCTACACCTTC.

The V and J genes are TRBV3-1 (or the pseudogene TRBV3-2) and TRBJ1-1, with TRBD1 as a possible D gene (5 bases). CDR3 size: 12 residues. CDR1 LGHDT and CDR2 YNNKEL come from the germline V gene (reference sequence). V lost 7 bases, J lost 5 bases, and 11 bases lay in between. CDR3 nucleotide sequence: TGTGCCAGCACCCCGGGGGGGACTGAAGCTTTCTTT. It encodes CASTPGGTEAFF.

V gene TRBV10-1 combines with J gene TRBJ2-7, with 9 bases identical to TRBD2. The CDR3 contains 14 residues. J gave up 11 bases and V 0 bases, and 8 bases lay outside the gene matches. The germline V gene has CDR1 WNHNN and CDR2 SYGVQD (reference sequence). Here the CDR3 reads CASSESQRGAGEYF. As DNA, the CDR3 is TGCGCCAGCAGTGAGTCTCAGCGGGGGGCTGGGGAGTACTTC.

The chain couples TRBV7-3 to TRBJ1-6, with TRBD1 matching over 10 bases. The trim removed 5 bases at V and 7 bases at J, leaving 5 bases unmatched. The length of the CDR3 is 15 residues. Germline V lookup: CDR1 SGHTA, CDR2 FQGTGA. CDR3 in amino acids: CASSTMTGGNSPLHF. As DNA, the CDR3 is TGTGCCAGCAGCACAATGACAGGGGGCAATTCACCCCTCCACTTT.